This record covers a single T cell receptor (beta chain). This sample is part of a study of CD8 T cells in Susac syndrome. The RNA, about 0.45 to 1 ug, was put through reverse transcription using random hexamers. MiXCR was run by TCRdb on the immunoSEQ multiplex PCR reads, yielding one entry per CDR3 protein. The sample includes 90,000 to 150,000 distinct CDR3 sequences, just under 95% of them seen just once. The receptor was isolated from a human donor in good health. The sequenced material came from CD8+ T cells from PBMCs.

CDR3 coding DNA: TGCAGCTATTCTCATGGGAATGAAAAACTGTTTTTT. It yields the protein CSYSHGNEKLFF. The gene calls are TRBV29-1 and TRBJ1-4, with unresolved D. Germline lookup yields CDR1 SQVTM and CDR2 ANQGSEA. Trimming stripped 8 bases from V and 5 bases from J, with 12 bases between. CDR3 length equals 12 residues.